This T cell receptor (beta chain) was found in a study of blood T cell repertoires in COVID-19. Overall study: In each case, the material was cDNA or gDNA derived from T cells, B-cell-depleted T cells, or PBMCs.

Libraries were prepared by immunoSEQ multiplex PCR; TCRdb keeps only in-frame clonotypes and omits some of them. There are 130,000 or so clones in the sample; around three quarters occur only once, and more than 10% lies in the top ten. The sample consisted of peripheral blood. This receptor was obtained from a human donor in a cohort sampled during active COVID-19.

CDR3: CASSYDRTKAEAFF. The CDR3 DNA is TGTGCCAGCAGTTACGACAGGACGAAGGCCGAAGCTTTCTTT. The chain employs TRBV6-5 and TRBJ1-1; TRBD1 might be the D (6 bases). Trimming left V 2 bases short and J 8 bases short, with 15 bases between. The CDR3 loop spans 14 amino acids. Germline CDR1 is MNHEY and CDR2 is SVGAGI.